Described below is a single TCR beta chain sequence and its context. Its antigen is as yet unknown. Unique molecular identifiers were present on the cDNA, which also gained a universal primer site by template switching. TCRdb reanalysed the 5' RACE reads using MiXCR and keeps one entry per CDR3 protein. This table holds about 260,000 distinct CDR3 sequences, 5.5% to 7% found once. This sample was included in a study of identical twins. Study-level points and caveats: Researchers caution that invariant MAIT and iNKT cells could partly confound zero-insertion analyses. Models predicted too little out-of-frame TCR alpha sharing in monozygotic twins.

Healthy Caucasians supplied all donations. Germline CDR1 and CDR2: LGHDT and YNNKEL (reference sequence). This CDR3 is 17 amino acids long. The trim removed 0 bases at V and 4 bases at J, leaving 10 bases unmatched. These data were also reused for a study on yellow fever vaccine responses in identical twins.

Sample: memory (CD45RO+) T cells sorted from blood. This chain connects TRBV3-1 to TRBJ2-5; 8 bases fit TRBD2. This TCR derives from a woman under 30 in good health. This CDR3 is CASSQDHPGGAGETQYF. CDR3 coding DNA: TGTGCCAGCAGCCAAGATCACCCCGGGGGGGCCGGAGAGACCCAGTACTTC.